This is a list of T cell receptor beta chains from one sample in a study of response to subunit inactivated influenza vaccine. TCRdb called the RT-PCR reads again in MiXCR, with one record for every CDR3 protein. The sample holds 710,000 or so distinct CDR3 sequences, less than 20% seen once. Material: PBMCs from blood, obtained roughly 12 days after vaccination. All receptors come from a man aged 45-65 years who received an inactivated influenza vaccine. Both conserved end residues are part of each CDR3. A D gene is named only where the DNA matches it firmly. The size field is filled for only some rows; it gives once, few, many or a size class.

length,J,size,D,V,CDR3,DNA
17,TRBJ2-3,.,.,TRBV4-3,CASSQEVSQTFTDTQYF,TGCGCCAGCAGTCAGGAAGTCTCCCAGACATTCACAGATACGCAGTATTTT
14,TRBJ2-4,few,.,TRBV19,CASSIEVAKNIQYF,TGTGCCAGTAGTATAGAAGTAGCCAAAAACATTCAGTACTTC
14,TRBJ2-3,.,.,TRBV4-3,CASSQGPYTDTQYF,TGCGCCAGCAGCCAGGGACCCTACACAGATACGCAGTATTTT
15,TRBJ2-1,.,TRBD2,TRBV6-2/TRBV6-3,CASSYGTSGRDEQFF,TGTGCCAGCAGTTATGGGACTAGCGGTCGCGATGAGCAGTTCTTC
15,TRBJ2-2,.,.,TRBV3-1,CASSQVIRGTGELFF,TGTGCCAGCAGCCAAGTTATCAGGGGTACCGGGGAGCTGTTTTTT
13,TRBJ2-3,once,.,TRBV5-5,CASSPELTDTQYF,TGTGCCAGCAGCCCGGAATTAACAGATACGCAGTATTTT
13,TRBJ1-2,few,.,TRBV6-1,CASSVDDLYGYTF,TGTGCCAGCAGTGTTGACGATCTTTATGGCTACACCTTC
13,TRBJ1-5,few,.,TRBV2,CASSEGENQPQHF,TGTGCCAGCAGTGAAGGGGAAAATCAGCCCCAGCATTTT
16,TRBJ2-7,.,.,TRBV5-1,CASSLGSSGPTYEQYF,TGCGCCAGCAGCTTGGGTTCTTCCGGGCCCACCTACGAGCAGTACTTC
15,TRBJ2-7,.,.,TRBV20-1,CSARELGSGSYVQYF,TGCAGTGCTAGAGAACTAGGTTCCGGCTCCTACGTGCAGTACTTC
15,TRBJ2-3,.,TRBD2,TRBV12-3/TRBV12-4,CASSFSGTSGDTQYF,TGTGCCAGCAGTTTTTCAGGGACTAGCGGAGATACGCAGTATTTT
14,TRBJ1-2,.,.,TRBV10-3,CAISESILIYGYTF,TGTGCCATCAGTGAGTCTATCCTGATCTATGGCTACACCTTC
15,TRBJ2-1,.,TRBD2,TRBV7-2,CASSRDRTSGNEQFF,TGTGCCAGCAGCCGGGATCGGACTAGCGGGAATGAGCAGTTCTTC
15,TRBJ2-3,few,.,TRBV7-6,CASSTAPGRGDTQYF,TGTGCCAGCAGCACCGCCCCAGGCCGAGGAGATACGCAGTATTTT
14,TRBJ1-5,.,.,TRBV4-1,CASSFQNSNQPQHF,TGCGCCAGCAGTTTCCAGAATAGCAATCAGCCCCAGCATTTT
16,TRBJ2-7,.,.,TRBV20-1,CSARVPGGLRTGEQYF,TGCAGTGCTAGGGTGCCGGGTGGACTCCGAACGGGAGAGCAGTACTTC
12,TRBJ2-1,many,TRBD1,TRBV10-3,CAITGGNNEQFF,TGTGCCATCACAGGGGGAAACAATGAGCAGTTCTTC
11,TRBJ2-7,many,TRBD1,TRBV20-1,CSAQGRYEQYF,TGCAGTGCACAGGGGCGCTACGAGCAGTACTTC
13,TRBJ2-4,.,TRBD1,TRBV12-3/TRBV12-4,CASSPDRENIQYF,TGTGCCAGCAGCCCTGACAGGGAGAACATTCAGTACTTC
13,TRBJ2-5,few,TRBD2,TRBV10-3,CAIGGGSQETQYF,TGTGCCATCGGCGGGGGTAGCCAAGAGACCCAGTACTTC
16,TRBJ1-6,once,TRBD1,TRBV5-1,CASSLAGQGTVSPLHF,TGCGCCAGCAGCTTGGCCGGACAGGGAACGGTGTCACCCCTCCACTTT
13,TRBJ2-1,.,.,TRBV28,CASSNTDYNEQFF,TGTGCCAGCAGTAATACAGACTACAATGAGCAGTTCTTC
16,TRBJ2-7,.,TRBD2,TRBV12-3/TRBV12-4,CASSFIGTSGTYEQYF,TGTGCCAGCAGTTTTATAGGGACTAGCGGTACCTACGAGCAGTACTTC
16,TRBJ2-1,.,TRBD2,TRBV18,CASSPNEGLAGDAQFF,TGTGCCAGCTCCCCTAATGAGGGACTAGCGGGAGACGCGCAGTTCTTC
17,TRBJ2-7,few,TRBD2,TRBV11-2,CASSLDTRSGSLGGQYF,TGTGCCAGCAGCTTAGATACTAGGAGCGGGAGCTTGGGCGGGCAGTACTTC
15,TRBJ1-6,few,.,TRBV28,CASSLTRSYNSPLHF,TGTGCCAGCAGTTTAACGAGGTCCTATAATTCACCCCTCCACTTT
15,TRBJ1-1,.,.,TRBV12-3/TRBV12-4,CASSLDPGTGTEAFF,TGTGCCAGCAGTTTAGACCCGGGCACGGGGACTGAAGCTTTCTTT
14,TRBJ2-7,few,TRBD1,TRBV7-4,CASSGAGGSYEQYF,TGTGCCAGCAGCGGGGCAGGGGGCTCCTACGAGCAGTACTTC